These 23 T cell receptor beta chains were sequenced from one sample in a study of PD-L1 blockade in urothelial cancer. Libraries were prepared by immunoSEQ multiplex PCR; TCRdb keeps only in-frame clonotypes and omits some of them. In the table there are 80,000 to 130,000 clones, about nine tenths of which are singletons. The sequencing here drew on PBMCs, taken around atezolizumab (anti-PD-L1) treatment. All receptors come from a woman of 80 years or more with urothelial cancer.

J is TRBJ2-3 and V is TRBV6-1, with D maybe TRBD2 (5 bases). In germline, CDR1 is MNHNS, CDR2 SASEGT. CDR3 size: 18 residues. The germline V and J ends were trimmed by 3 bases and 5 bases, with 24 bases remaining between them. The CDR3: CASSEFLRVPPGKDTQYF. The DNA for the CDR3 is TGTGCCAGCAGTGAGTTTTTGCGGGTCCCACCTGGGAAAGATACGCAGTATTTT.

CDR3 coding DNA: TGTGCCTGGAGTGGGGGCGGGAGTTCCTACGAGCAGTACTTC. This codes for CAWSGGGSSYEQYF. This chain joins TRBV30 and TRBJ2-7; 7 positions agree with TRBD2. Germline CDR1 is GTSNPN and CDR2 is SVGIG (reference sequence). V gave up 1 base and J gave up 1 base; unmatched junction bases: 4. The CDR3 sequence is 14 residues long.

V usage is TRBV28 and J usage is TRBJ2-1; 11 bases agree with TRBD1. The CDR3 contains 16 residues. Germline V gene lookup returns CDR1 MDHEN and CDR2 SYDVKM. V trimming: 11 bases; J trimming: 4 bases; junction bases outside the gene matches: 13. CDR3 in DNA: TGTGCCGCCCCCGGCTCCGGGACAGGGGGTTACAATGAGCAGTTCTTC. It is translated as CAAPGSGTGGYNEQFF.

The rearrangement joins TRBV25-1 to TRBJ2-7; possible D gene TRBD2, 6 bases. The CDR3 runs to 13 residues. Trimming removed 2 bases from V and 6 bases from J, with 11 bases in between. Germline assignment: CDR1 MGHDK and CDR2 SYGVNS. The CDR3 sequence: CASSEAGYREQYF. DNA of the CDR3: TGTGCCAGCAGTGAAGCGGGATATCGCGAGCAGTACTTC.

V gene TRBV4-1 combines with J gene TRBJ1-1, with no clear D. V was clipped by 4 bases and J by 2 bases, with 23 bases between them. Germline V gene sequence: CDR1 MGHRA, CDR2 YSYEKL. The CDR3 runs to 18 residues. The CDR3 loop is CASSPQINRSPFNTEAFF. The CDR3 nucleotides read TGCGCCAGCAGCCCGCAAATAAACAGAAGTCCATTCAACACTGAAGCTTTCTTT.

This chain joins TRBV27 and TRBJ1-5; D is perhaps TRBD1 (5 bases). Trimming shortened V by 5 bases and J by 1 base, and 9 bases separated the two germline ends. The CDR3 totals 14 residues. Germline CDR1 reads MNHEY; CDR2 reads SMNVEV (reference sequence). CDR3 amino acids: CASSQDRSNQPQHF. As DNA, the CDR3 is TGTGCCAGCAGTCAAGACAGAAGCAATCAGCCCCAGCATTTT.

This clone was seen once. This chain links TRBV19 with TRBJ2-7; TRBD2 aligns across 7 bases. Germline CDR1 is LNHDA and CDR2 is SQIVND (reference sequence). After removal of 2 bases from V and 3 bases from J, the junction contained 19 bases not matched to a gene. CDR3 size: 19 residues. The CDR3 DNA reads TGTGCCAGTAGTATAATGGGGGGTGCTAGCGGCCACCACTACTACGAGCAGTACTTC. Its protein is CASSIMGGASGHHYYEQYF.

The V gene is TRBV6-5, the J gene TRBJ2-7; D is uncertain. CDR1 is MNHEY and CDR2 is SVGAGI in the germline V gene. V lost 0 bases, J lost 2 bases, and 8 bases lay in between. This CDR3 is built from 14 residues. CDR3 nucleotides: TGTGCCAGCAGTTACTCGAAACAGACCTACGAGCAGTACTTC. It is translated as CASSYSKQTYEQYF.

This chain uses TRBV28 with TRBJ1-2; D unresolved. V lost 4 bases and J lost 3, with 3 bases in between. The CDR3 runs to 11 residues. Germline CDR1 and CDR2: MDHEN and SYDVKM. CDR3 in DNA: TGTGCCAGCAGTTCGGACTATGGCTACACCTTC. Its protein product is CASSSDYGYTF.

This chain connects TRBV28 to TRBJ1-1, with a possible D match to TRBD1 (6 bases). The CDR3 covers 13 residues. Trimming left V 11 bases short and J 5 bases short, with 18 bases between. Germline V gene lookup returns CDR1 MDHEN and CDR2 SYDVKM. The CDR3 region is CAGRGGATTEAFF. CDR3 coding DNA: TGTGCCGGAAGAGGGGGGGCAACAACTGAAGCTTTCTTT.

This CDR3 is CASSPGRGRGDTIYF. As DNA, the CDR3 is TGTGCCAGCAGTCCCGGGAGGGGGAGAGGAGACACCATATATTTT. The chain recombines TRBV28 with TRBJ1-3, with D possibly TRBD1 on 6 matching bases. This CDR3 has 15 amino acids. V was cut by 5 bases and J by 8 bases, with 19 bases left in between. Germline V gene data show CDR1 as MDHEN and CDR2 as SYDVKM.

The chain couples TRBV10-2 to TRBJ2-5; a weak D match, TRBD1 (5 bases). Trimming removed 3 bases at V and 2 bases at J, with 13 bases between. The CDR3 length is 15 residues. Germline V gene lookup returns CDR1 WSHSY and CDR2 SAAADI. In DNA, the CDR3 is TGCGCCAGCAGTGATCAGGGCCTGAAACAAGAGACCCAGTACTTC. Residues: CASSDQGLKQETQYF.

The V gene is TRBV7-3, the J gene TRBJ2-1; 9 bases match TRBD1. V shed 1 base and J 9 bases; nucleotides not matched to a gene: 10. Looked up from germline, CDR1 is SGHTA and CDR2 is FQGTGA. CDR3 length: 16 amino acids. CDR3 protein: CASSLRGDRAGIEQFF. The CDR3 DNA sequence: TGTGCCAGCAGCTTAAGGGGGGACAGGGCGGGAATTGAGCAGTTCTTC. The full variable domain, with the rest looked up from reference TRBV7-3 and TRBJ2-1, is GAGVSQTPSNKVTEKGKYVELRCDPISGHTALYWYRQSLGQGPEFLIYFQGTGAADDSGLPNDRFFAVRPEGSVSTLKIQRTERGDSAVYLCASSLRGDRAGIEQFFGPGTRLTVL.

The chain is built from TRBV7-9 and TRBJ2-2, with unresolved D. With 4 bases removed from V and 1 base from J, the gap between germline ends came to 10 bases. CDR3 length: 15 residues. From germline, CDR1 is SEHNR and CDR2 FQNEAQ (reference sequence). The CDR3 loop is CASSSQSGNTGELFF. The DNA for the CDR3 is TGTGCCAGCAGCTCCCAATCGGGGAACACCGGGGAGCTGTTTTTT.

This rearrangement joins TRBV2 to TRBJ2-2, with TRBD2 matching 9 bases. The ends lost 2 bases at V and 0 bases at J; junction bases unmatched: 10. There are 19 residues in the CDR3. Germline assignment: CDR1 SNHLY and CDR2 FYNNEI. In DNA, the CDR3 is TGTGCCAGCAGTGAACGGCGGGCGGGAGGGACAACGAACACCGGGGAGCTGTTTTTT. Amino acid sequence: CASSERRAGGTTNTGELFF.

The sample holds one count of this clone. The rearrangement joins TRBV5-4 to TRBJ2-1; TRBD2 agrees at 12 bases. V gave up 7 bases and J gave up 0 bases; unmatched junction bases: 8. The CDR3 length is 17 residues. Germline assignment: CDR1 SGHNT and CDR2 YYREEE (reference sequence). In DNA, the CDR3 is TGTGCCAGCCAAGGACTAGCGGGGAGTCGCTCCTACAATGAGCAGTTCTTC. The encoded protein is CASQGLAGSRSYNEQFF. The entire variable domain, with the rest obtained from reference TRBV5-4 and TRBJ2-1, is as follows: ETGVTQSPTHLIKTRGQQVTLRCSSQSGHNTVSWYQQALGQGPQFIFQYYREEENGRGNFPPRFSGLQFPNYSSELNVNALELDDSALYLCASQGLAGSRSYNEQFFGPGTRLTVL.

This sequence joins TRBV9 and TRBJ1-2; the D gene is possibly TRBD1 (6 bases). Trimming left V 0 bases short and J 4 bases short, with 13 bases between. The CDR3 is 15 residues long. Germline assignment: CDR1 SGDLS and CDR2 YYNGEE. CDR3 sequence reads: CASSVDRVGSYGYTF. The CDR3 bases are TGTGCCAGCAGCGTAGACAGGGTCGGAAGCTATGGCTACACCTTC.

The chain has TRBV30 and TRBJ2-7, with 8 positions matching TRBD2. The CDR3 runs to 14 residues. Germline V lookup: CDR1 GTSNPN, CDR2 SVGIG (reference sequence). Losses at the gene ends were 2 bases for V and 3 bases for J; bases not matched to a gene: 6. CDR3 protein: CAWSRSGSGYEQYF. The CDR3 DNA sequence: TGTGCCTGGAGTCGAAGCGGGAGTGGCTACGAGCAGTACTTC. The full variable domain, with the rest looked up from reference TRBV30 and TRBJ2-7, is SQTIHQWPATLVQPVGSPLSLECTVEGTSNPNLYWYRQAAGRGLQLLFYSVGIGQISSEVPQNLSASRPQDRQFILSSKKLLLSDSGFYLCAWSRSGSGYEQYFGPGTRLTVT.

The rearrangement links TRBV5-1 to TRBJ1-1; D is unclear. Germline V gene data show CDR1 as SGHRS and CDR2 as YFSETQ. The CDR3 is 13 residues long. V lost 0 bases and J lost 1, with 4 bases in between. As DNA, the CDR3 is TGCGCCAGCAGCTTGGTTCGGAACACTGAAGCTTTCTTT. The encoded protein is CASSLVRNTEAFF.

The chain links TRBV6-5 to TRBJ2-3; D perhaps matches TRBD1 (6 bases). Germline lookup yields CDR1 MNHEY and CDR2 SVGAGI. CDR3 length: 14 amino acids. V was trimmed by 6 bases and J by 0 bases, leaving 10 bases between them. The CDR3 protein is CASRQGASTDTQYF. The CDR3 DNA sequence: TGTGCCAGCAGACAGGGTGCTAGCACAGATACGCAGTATTTT.

V is TRBV6-5 and J is TRBJ1-5, with D maybe TRBD1 (6 bases). The CDR3 is 15 amino acids. Trimming cost V 0 bases and J 3 bases, with 9 bases left between them. Germline CDR1 MNHEY, CDR2 SVGAGI. CDR3: CASSYSGQHNQPQHF. DNA of the CDR3: TGTGCCAGCAGTTACTCAGGACAGCACAATCAGCCCCAGCATTTT.

This chain uses TRBV18 with TRBJ2-7; 7 bases agree with TRBD1. Germline V CDR1 and CDR2: KGHSH, LQKENI. The ends lost 2 bases at V and 2 bases at J; junction bases unmatched: 9. The CDR3 length is 16 residues. The DNA for the CDR3 is TGTGCCAGCTCACCATCGGTAAGCAGGGGGACCTACGAGCAGTACTTC. Protein sequence: CASSPSVSRGTYEQYF. Filled out from reference TRBV18 and TRBJ2-7, the complete variable domain reads NAGVMQNPRHLVRRRGQEARLRCSPMKGHSHVYWYRQLPEEGLKFMVYLQKENIIDESGMPKERFSAEFPKEGPSILRIQQVVRGDSAAYFCASSPSVSRGTYEQYFGPGTRLTVT.

This sequence joins TRBV5-4 and TRBJ2-1; D is possibly TRBD1 (6 bases). V was clipped by 7 bases and J by 8 bases, with 10 bases between them. CDR1 and CDR2 from the germline V gene are SGHNT and YYREEE (reference sequence). The CDR3 is made up of 11 amino acids. The DNA of the CDR3 is TGTGCCAGCTCAGAGGGGGATGAGCAGTTCTTC. The encoded protein is CASSEGDEQFF.